Listed below are T cell receptor beta chains from one sample, sequenced in a study of blood T cells in healthy people across ages. TCRdb independently ran MiXCR on the 5' RACE reads; one entry per CDR3 protein. The sample lists about 1.4 million distinct CDR3 sequences, roughly 60% occurring once. Sequences were obtained from blood. The receptor source for this set is a young man in good health. The CDR3 runs from the conserved cysteine through the conserved F or W. The order of the fields is clone size, D gene, V gene, J gene, CDR3 protein, CDR3 DNA. The D gene is left open where the match is weak. The size field is filled for only some rows; it gives once, few, many or a size class.

clone_size: -
d_call: -
v_call: TRBV12-3/TRBV12-4
j_call: TRBJ2-6
cdr3_aa: CASSLLFRPSGANVLTF
cdr3_nt: TGTGCCAGCAGTTTATTGTTCCGTCCCTCTGGGGCCAACGTCCTGACTTTC

clone_size: -
d_call: -
v_call: TRBV4-3
j_call: TRBJ2-1
cdr3_aa: CASSQEAVRGFEQFF
cdr3_nt: TGCGCCAGCAGCCAAGAGGCAGTCAGGGGATTCGAGCAGTTCTTC

clone_size: -
d_call: -
v_call: TRBV5-5
j_call: TRBJ2-5
cdr3_aa: CASSLSGEEYF
cdr3_nt: TGTGCCAGCAGCTTGTCTGGAGAGGAGTACTTC

clone_size: -
d_call: -
v_call: TRBV10-3
j_call: TRBJ2-5
cdr3_aa: CAIRRDGGGTQYF
cdr3_nt: TGTGCCATCAGGAGGGACGGCGGAGGGACCCAGTACTTC

clone_size: -
d_call: -
v_call: TRBV6-2/TRBV6-3
j_call: TRBJ2-3
cdr3_aa: CASRSASLAGTQYF
cdr3_nt: TGTGCCAGCAGGTCTGCTAGTCTCGCAGGTACGCAGTATTTT

clone_size: -
d_call: TRBD2
v_call: TRBV20-1
j_call: TRBJ2-5
cdr3_aa: CSANPGLAEQETQYF
cdr3_nt: TGCAGTGCAAATCCGGGACTAGCAGAACAAGAGACCCAGTACTTC

clone_size: few
d_call: -
v_call: TRBV4-1
j_call: TRBJ1-2
cdr3_aa: CASSQDRQSLYGYTF
cdr3_nt: TGCGCCAGCAGCCAAGATAGACAGTCATTATATGGCTACACCTTC

clone_size: few
d_call: -
v_call: TRBV6-5
j_call: TRBJ2-3
cdr3_aa: CASSYVGGSTDTQYF
cdr3_nt: TGTGCCAGCAGTTACGTCGGAGGTAGCACAGATACGCAGTATTTT

clone_size: -
d_call: -
v_call: TRBV20-1
j_call: TRBJ2-7
cdr3_aa: CSAGRGSSYEQYF
cdr3_nt: TGCAGTGCCGGACGGGGGTCCTCCTACGAGCAGTACTTC

clone_size: -
d_call: TRBD2
v_call: TRBV20-1
j_call: TRBJ2-1
cdr3_aa: CSARPGGLARVNEQFF
cdr3_nt: TGCAGTGCTAGACCGGGGGGGCTAGCAAGAGTCAATGAGCAGTTCTTC

clone_size: -
d_call: TRBD2
v_call: TRBV7-2
j_call: TRBJ2-1
cdr3_aa: CASSLAKTSIYNEQFF
cdr3_nt: TGTGCCAGCAGCTTAGCTAAGACTAGCATATACAATGAGCAGTTCTTC

clone_size: -
d_call: -
v_call: TRBV29-1
j_call: TRBJ2-1
cdr3_aa: CSVEARIISNNEQFF
cdr3_nt: TGCAGCGTTGAAGCCAGAATCATCTCCAACAATGAGCAGTTCTTC

clone_size: -
d_call: -
v_call: TRBV4-3
j_call: TRBJ2-1
cdr3_aa: CASSPTGTQTWDEQFF
cdr3_nt: TGCGCCAGCAGCCCCACTGGGACACAGACTTGGGATGAGCAGTTCTTC

clone_size: -
d_call: -
v_call: TRBV27
j_call: TRBJ1-4
cdr3_aa: CASSSYDTSEKLFF
cdr3_nt: TGTGCCAGCAGTTCCTACGACACATCTGAAAAACTGTTTTTT

clone_size: -
d_call: -
v_call: TRBV29-1
j_call: TRBJ2-4
cdr3_aa: CSVETDLNIQYF
cdr3_nt: TGCAGCGTTGAGACTGACTTAAACATTCAGTACTTC

clone_size: -
d_call: TRBD2
v_call: TRBV27
j_call: TRBJ2-7
cdr3_aa: CASSFSGKAGEQYF
cdr3_nt: TGTGCCAGCAGCTTTAGCGGGAAGGCTGGCGAGCAGTACTTC

clone_size: few
d_call: -
v_call: TRBV14
j_call: TRBJ1-2
cdr3_aa: CASSQDRVTANYGYTF
cdr3_nt: TGTGCCAGCAGCCAAGATCGGGTCACTGCTAACTATGGCTACACCTTC

clone_size: -
d_call: -
v_call: TRBV4-3
j_call: TRBJ2-3
cdr3_aa: CASSQKLSSTDTQYF
cdr3_nt: TGCGCCAGCAGCCAAAAGCTGTCTAGCACAGATACGCAGTATTTT

clone_size: -
d_call: -
v_call: TRBV4-3
j_call: TRBJ2-1
cdr3_aa: CASSQEAPSYNEQFF
cdr3_nt: TGCGCCAGCAGCCAAGAGGCGCCATCCTACAATGAGCAGTTCTTC

clone_size: -
d_call: TRBD1
v_call: TRBV13
j_call: TRBJ1-2
cdr3_aa: CASSSARDRGAYGYTF
cdr3_nt: TGTGCCAGCAGCTCCGCCCGGGACAGGGGCGCCTATGGCTACACCTTC

clone_size: few
d_call: TRBD2
v_call: TRBV6-6
j_call: TRBJ2-7
cdr3_aa: CASSYSGGGNEQYF
cdr3_nt: TGTGCCAGCAGTTACTCCGGCGGGGGGAACGAGCAGTACTTC

clone_size: -
d_call: -
v_call: TRBV5-1
j_call: TRBJ2-3
cdr3_aa: CASSLGYDTDTQYF
cdr3_nt: TGCGCCAGCAGCTTAGGATACGACACAGATACGCAGTATTTT

clone_size: -
d_call: -
v_call: TRBV5-1
j_call: TRBJ2-5
cdr3_aa: CASSSGRDGETQYF
cdr3_nt: TGCGCCAGCAGCTCGGGACGGGACGGAGAGACCCAGTACTTC

clone_size: -
d_call: -
v_call: TRBV6-5
j_call: TRBJ2-7
cdr3_aa: CARYSSYEQYF
cdr3_nt: TGTGCCCGATACAGCTCCTACGAGCAGTACTTC

clone_size: -
d_call: -
v_call: TRBV12-3/TRBV12-4
j_call: TRBJ2-5
cdr3_aa: CASALQETQYF
cdr3_nt: TGTGCCAGCGCCTTACAAGAGACCCAGTACTTC

clone_size: -
d_call: TRBD1
v_call: TRBV20-1
j_call: TRBJ2-7
cdr3_aa: CSAPRDRGSYEQYF
cdr3_nt: TGCAGTGCTCCCAGGGACAGGGGTTCGTACGAGCAGTACTTC

clone_size: -
d_call: TRBD2
v_call: TRBV4-2
j_call: TRBJ2-7
cdr3_aa: CASSQDRGETSHEQYF
cdr3_nt: TGTGCCAGCAGCCAAGATCGGGGGGAAACCTCCCACGAGCAGTACTTC

clone_size: -
d_call: -
v_call: TRBV10-3
j_call: TRBJ1-6
cdr3_aa: CAISELGYSPLHF
cdr3_nt: TGTGCCATCAGTGAGTTAGGATATTCACCCCTCCACTTT

clone_size: -
d_call: -
v_call: TRBV25-1
j_call: TRBJ2-5
cdr3_aa: CASSEGVRQWETQYF
cdr3_nt: TGTGCCAGCAGTGAAGGCGTCAGACAGTGGGAGACCCAGTACTTC

clone_size: -
d_call: TRBD2
v_call: TRBV27
j_call: TRBJ2-1
cdr3_aa: CASSLSGGHRKTFF
cdr3_nt: TGTGCCAGCAGTTTGTCGGGAGGGCACAGGAAGACGTTCTTC

clone_size: few
d_call: TRBD2
v_call: TRBV29-1
j_call: TRBJ2-1
cdr3_aa: CSVVGGSSYNEQFF
cdr3_nt: TGCAGCGTTGTTGGCGGGAGCTCCTACAATGAGCAGTTCTTC

clone_size: -
d_call: -
v_call: TRBV2
j_call: TRBJ2-3
cdr3_aa: CAISALSSTDTQYF
cdr3_nt: TGTGCCATCAGCGCCCTATCTAGCACAGATACGCAGTATTTT